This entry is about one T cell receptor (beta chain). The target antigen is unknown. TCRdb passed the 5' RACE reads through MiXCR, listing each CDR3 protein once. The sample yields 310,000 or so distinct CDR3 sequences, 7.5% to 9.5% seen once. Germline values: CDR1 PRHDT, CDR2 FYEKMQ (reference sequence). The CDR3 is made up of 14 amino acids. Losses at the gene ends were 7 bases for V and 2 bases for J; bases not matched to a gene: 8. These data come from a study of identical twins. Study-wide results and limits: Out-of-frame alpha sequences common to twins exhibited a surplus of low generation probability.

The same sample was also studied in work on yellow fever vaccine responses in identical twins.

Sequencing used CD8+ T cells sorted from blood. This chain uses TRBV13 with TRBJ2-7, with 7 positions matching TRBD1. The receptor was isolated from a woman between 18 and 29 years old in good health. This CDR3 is CASTPRTGPYEQYF. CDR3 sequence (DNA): TGTGCCAGCACCCCAAGGACAGGCCCCTACGAGCAGTACTTC.